Below, 21 T cell receptor beta chains from the same sample are listed, as sequenced in a study of T-cell reconstitution after alpha-beta-depleted transplantation in children. Using unique molecular identifiers, the investigators prepared the TCRbeta library. In TCRdb, the PCR reads were re-called with MiXCR into one record per CDR3 protein. Of about 690,000 distinct CDR3 sequences detected, roughly 17% appear once; the ten largest clones hold 0.85% to 1.3%. The material was PBMCs from the stem cell graft donor, obtained from the stem cell graft. The receptors shown here come from a human donor who donated a stem cell graft to a child with acute myeloid leukemia.

The rearrangement joins TRBV3-1 to TRBJ2-5, with no clear D. Germline loops: CDR1 LGHDT, CDR2 YNNKEL (reference sequence). This CDR3 is built from 12 residues. V shed 6 bases and J shed 5 bases, with 10 bases lying between them. The CDR3 here is CASRTNGETQYF. The DNA for the CDR3 is TGTGCCAGCAGAACTAACGGGGAGACCCAGTACTTC.

This clonotype was detected ten times or more. CDR3 DNA sequence: TGCGCCAGCAGCCAAGACGAGGCCGGGGGATATGGCTACACCTTC. This codes for CASSQDEAGGYGYTF. J is TRBJ1-2 and V is TRBV4-3, with D perhaps matching TRBD1 (5 bases). Trimming stripped 0 bases from V and 5 bases from J, with 13 bases between. The germline CDR1 and CDR2 sequences are LGHNA and YSLEER. CDR3 size: 15 residues.

This clonotype was counted a few times. The chain couples TRBV13 to TRBJ2-1; maybe TRBD2 (7 bases). Trimming removed 0 bases at V and 8 bases at J, with 14 bases between. Per the germline V gene, CDR1 is PRHDT and CDR2 is FYEKMQ (reference sequence). The CDR3 extends over 15 amino acids. CDR3 DNA: TGTGCCAGCAGCTTAGGGGCGGGGGCCGGAGATGAGCAGTTCTTC. This encodes CASSLGAGAGDEQFF. Based on the CDR3 plus reference TRBV13 and TRBJ2-1, the full variable domain is AAGVIQSPRHLIKEKRETATLKCYPIPRHDTVYWYQQGPGQDPQFLISFYEKMQSDKGSIPDRFSAQQFSDYHSELNMSSLELGDSALYFCASSLGAGAGDEQFFGPGTRLTVL.

This clonotype showed up many times. V is TRBV27 and J is TRBJ2-5; 7 bases are shared with TRBD1. The CDR3 runs to 14 residues. V was pared by 6 bases and J by 7 bases, with 11 bases of the junction left unmatched. Per germline, CDR1 MNHEY and CDR2 SMNVEV (reference sequence). In nucleotides, the CDR3 is TGTGCCAGCAGCCCGACAGGGTATATGGCGACCCAGTACTTC. This sequence encodes CASSPTGYMATQYF.

This clonotype was found a few times. The chain combines TRBV7-2 with TRBJ2-5; D is possibly TRBD1 or TRBD2 (5 bases each). The CDR3 loop spans 14 amino acids. CDR1 and CDR2 from the germline V gene are SGHTA and FQGNSA. V was shortened by 4 bases and J by 9 bases, with 18 bases between the two germline ends. The CDR3 DNA reads TGTGCCAGCAGCTCCCCACCCGGGGCGAGGGCCCAGTACTTC. Translation: CASSSPPGARAQYF.

CDR3 in DNA: TGTGCCAGCAGCGGGAGGGGAGGAGAGACGCCCTACGAGCAGTACTTC. This encodes CASSGRGGETPYEQYF. The chain is built from TRBV11-3 and TRBJ2-7; 7 nucleotides align to TRBD2. Germline V gene sequence: CDR1 SGHNT, CDR2 YENEEA. The CDR3 loop spans 16 amino acids. Unmatched junction bases numbered 12, after V lost 5 bases and J lost 2 bases.

The chain employs TRBV5-1 and TRBJ2-1; TRBD1 matches at 9 bases. After removal of 6 bases from V and 7 bases from J, the junction contained 8 bases not matched to a gene. Germline V lookup: CDR1 SGHRS, CDR2 YFSETQ. The CDR3 length is 14 residues. Written as DNA, the CDR3 is TGCGCCAGCAATTCGGGACAGGGTGAAAATGAGCAGTTCTTC. Translating gives CASNSGQGENEQFF.

There are many counts of this clonotype. V is TRBV29-1 and J is TRBJ1-1, with 8 bases aligning to TRBD1. The CDR3 loop spans 12 amino acids. Germline CDR1 and CDR2: SQVTM and ANQGSEA. The J segment lost 3 bases and the V segment lost 7 bases, leaving 4 bases of the junction unmatched. DNA for the CDR3: TGCAGCGCCCGACAGGGGTACACTGAAGCTTTCTTT. Translating gives CSARQGYTEAFF.

This clonotype was recorded many times. The CDR3 DNA reads TGTGCCAGCAGTTATGCCAGAACTTCTGAAGCTTTCTTT. Its translation: CASSYARTSEAFF. This rearrangement joins TRBV27 to TRBJ1-1; the D is unclear. The CDR3 runs 13 residues. V shed 4 bases and J shed 6 bases, with 12 bases lying between them. Germline lookup yields CDR1 MNHEY and CDR2 SMNVEV (reference sequence).

This clonotype was seen repeatedly, ten times or more. The chain combines TRBV20-1 with TRBJ2-6; 10 bases are a match to TRBD1. Germline lookup yields CDR1 DFQATT and CDR2 SNEGSKA (reference sequence). The CDR3 totals 16 residues. V was pared by 5 bases and J by 0 bases, with 4 bases of the junction left unmatched. The CDR3 protein is CSARGQGVSGANVLTF. The CDR3 DNA reads TGCAGTGCTCGAGGACAGGGGGTCTCTGGGGCCAACGTCCTGACTTTC.

This clonotype was found a few times. The chain couples TRBV11-2 to TRBJ2-1; TRBD1 agrees at 10 bases. The CDR3 sequence is 15 residues long. V lost 4 bases to trimming and J lost 7 bases; unmatched junction nucleotides: 7. The germline CDR1 and CDR2 sequences are SGHAT and FQNNGV. The DNA for the CDR3 is TGTGCCAGCAGCTCTTTACGGGACAGGGGTAATGAGCAGTTCTTC. Translated, it gives CASSSLRDRGNEQFF.

This clonotype was counted many times. V usage is TRBV12-3 or TRBV12-4 and J usage is TRBJ2-5; 8 nucleotides align to TRBD1. J lost 1 base, V lost 8 bases, and 6 bases had no gene match. CDR3 length: 14 amino acids. The CDR3 region has the DNA TGTGCCAGCGGACAGGGACTCAGCCAAGAGACCCAGTACTTC. Translating gives CASGQGLSQETQYF.

Ten or more counts support this clonotype. The chain is built from TRBV12-3 or TRBV12-4 and TRBJ1-2, with 7 bases fitting TRBD1. CDR3 length: 13 residues. J gave up 8 bases and V 5 bases, and 8 bases lay outside the gene matches. CDR3 nucleotides: TGTGCCAGCAGTACCACAGGGGTAAGGGGCTACACCTTC. This sequence encodes CASSTTGVRGYTF.

The chain uses TRBV5-6 and TRBJ2-2, with 12 bases aligning to TRBD2. The V gene's germline CDR1 is SGHDT and CDR2 YYEEEE. The trim removed 5 bases at V and 5 bases at J, leaving 7 bases unmatched. This CDR3 spans 16 amino acids. Here the CDR3 DNA reads TGTGCCAGCAGTTCCGGACTAGCGGGGTGGACCGGGGAGCTGTTTTTT. It specifies CASSSGLAGWTGELFF.

About this clonotype: This sequence may be a read error, since a much larger clone differs from it by one base. This chain joins TRBV6-1 and TRBJ1-5; a possible D gene is TRBD1 (5 bases). Germline V CDR1 and CDR2: MNHNS, SASEGT. This CDR3 contains 13 residues. The CDR3 DNA reads as TGTGTCAGCAGTCGGGACCAGGCACGGCCCCAGCATTTT. Translated: CVSSRDQARPQHF.

This clonotype has just a few counts. V gene TRBV7-9 combines with J gene TRBJ1-6; D might be TRBD1 (6 bases). This CDR3 region has 14 residues. The V end was cut by 7 bases, the J end by 10 bases, with 17 bases between. Per the germline V gene, CDR1 is SEHNR and CDR2 is FQNEAQ (reference sequence). The CDR3 nucleotides are TGTGCCAGCACCCTAGGGGGATTGAACTCACCCCTCCACTTT. Translation: CASTLGGLNSPLHF.

Ten or more counts support this clonotype. The rearrangement joins TRBV5-1 to TRBJ2-5; no definite D call. The CDR3 has 13 amino acids. Germline V lookup: CDR1 SGHRS, CDR2 YFSETQ. Trimming took off 6 bases at V and 1 base at J, with 10 bases between the two ends. CDR3 in DNA: TGCGCCAGCAACGGCAGGACCCAAGAGACCCAGTACTTC. Protein: CASNGRTQETQYF.

The genes are TRBV29-1 and TRBJ2-5, with D maybe TRBD1 (5 bases). Germline lookup yields CDR1 SQVTM and CDR2 ANQGSEA. The CDR3 contains 12 residues. CDR3 region: CICGAAQETQYF. CDR3 coding DNA: TGCATTTGTGGGGCGGCACAAGAGACCCAGTACTTC.

This clonotype was counted ten times or more. V is TRBV15 and J is TRBJ2-5; TRBD1 agrees at 8 bases. The germline V gene encodes CDR1 LNHNV and CDR2 YYDKDF (reference sequence). The V and J ends lost 3 bases and 2 bases, in that order; junction bases with no gene match: 2. The CDR3 is 14 amino acids. The CDR3: CATSSDRGQETQYF. The DNA of the CDR3 is TGTGCCACCAGCAGTGACAGGGGTCAAGAGACCCAGTACTTC.

The rearrangement uses TRBV5-1 and TRBJ2-7; tentative D call: TRBD2 (5 bases). This CDR3 contains 14 residues. V lost 1 base, J lost 5 bases, and 13 bases lay in between. Germline CDR1 is SGHRS and CDR2 is YFSETQ. CDR3: CASSLSGSPDEQYV. CDR3 coding DNA: TGCGCCAGCAGCTTGTCGGGGTCCCCGGACGAGCAGTACGTC.

This clonotype was observed at least ten times. V is TRBV5-5 and J is TRBJ1-5; D gene unclear. The CDR3 covers 14 residues. Trimming left V 4 bases short and J 0 bases short, with 8 bases between. Germline V gene lookup returns CDR1 SGHKS and CDR2 YYEKEE (reference sequence). This chain's CDR3 is CASSPESSNQPQHF. The CDR3 DNA follows: TGTGCCAGCAGCCCGGAAAGTAGCAATCAGCCCCAGCATTTT.